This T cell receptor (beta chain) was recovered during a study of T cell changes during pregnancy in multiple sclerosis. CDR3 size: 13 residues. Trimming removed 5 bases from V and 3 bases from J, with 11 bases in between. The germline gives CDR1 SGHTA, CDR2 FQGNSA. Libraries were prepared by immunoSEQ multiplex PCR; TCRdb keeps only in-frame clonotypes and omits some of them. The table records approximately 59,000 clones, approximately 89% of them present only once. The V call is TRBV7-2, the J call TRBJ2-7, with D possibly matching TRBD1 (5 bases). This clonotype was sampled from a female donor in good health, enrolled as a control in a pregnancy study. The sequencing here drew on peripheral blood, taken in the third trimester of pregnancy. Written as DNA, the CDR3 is TGTGCCAGCAGCCCCAGGGTCGGCTACGAGCAGTACTTC. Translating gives CASSPRVGYEQYF.